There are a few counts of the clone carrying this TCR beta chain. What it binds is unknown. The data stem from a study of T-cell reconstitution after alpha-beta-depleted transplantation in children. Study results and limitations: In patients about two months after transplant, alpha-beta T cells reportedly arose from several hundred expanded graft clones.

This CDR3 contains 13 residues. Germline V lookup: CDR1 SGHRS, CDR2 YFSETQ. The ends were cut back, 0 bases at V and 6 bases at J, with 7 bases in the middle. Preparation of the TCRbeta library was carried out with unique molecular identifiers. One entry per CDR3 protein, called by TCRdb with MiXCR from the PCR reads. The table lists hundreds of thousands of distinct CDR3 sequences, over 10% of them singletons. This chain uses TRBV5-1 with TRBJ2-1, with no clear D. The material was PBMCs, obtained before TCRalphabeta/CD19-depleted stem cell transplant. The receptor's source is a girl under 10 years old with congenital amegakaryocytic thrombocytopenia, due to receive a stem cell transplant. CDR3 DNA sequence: TGCGCCAGCAGCTTGGGATTTGGCAATGAGCAGTTCTTC. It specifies CASSLGFGNEQFF.